This paragraph reports one T cell receptor beta chain. The data stem from a study of T cells after yellow fever vaccination. TCRdb ran MiXCR on the 5' RACE reads and lists one entry per CDR3 protein. The sample holds about 360,000 distinct CDR3 sequences, 6.2% seen once. CDR1 and CDR2 (germline): LGHDT, YNNKEL (reference sequence). After removal of 11 bases from V and 7 bases from J, the junction contained 1 base not matched to a gene. CDR3 length equals 10 residues. This rearrangement joins TRBV3-1 to TRBJ2-2; 7 bases align to TRBD2. This clonotype was obtained from a man aged 25-45 years who received the YFV17D yellow fever vaccine. The sequencing used PBMCs, collected 5 days after the yellow fever booster vaccination. Written as DNA, the CDR3 is TGTGCCTCGGGAGGCGGGGAGCTGTTTTTT. Translation: CASGGGELFF.